This entry describes one TCR beta chain. The antigen remains unidentified. The PCR employed 60 Vbeta primers together with 13 Jbeta primers. In the authors' methods: Later, roughly 86 million unique TCR beta chains were counted in an analysis, and roughly 11 million of them were shared. Sequencing was performed with immunoSEQ multiplex PCR; in TCRdb, only in-frame clones are kept and a portion is missing. From that table come the V and J calls and clone size; the DNA was used to work out D and trimming. The table records 100,000 to 150,000 clones, around 78% of them present only once. Germline CDR1 SGHRS, CDR2 YFSETQ. This CDR3 spans 16 amino acids. The junction had 10 bases not matched to a gene; V was cut back by 4 bases and J by 5 bases. Healthy bone marrow donors formed the donor group. The sample is drawn from a study of cytomegalovirus exposure and HLA in healthy donors. Study-level points and caveats: For most TCR beta V segments, an earlier analysis put the productive rate at about 90% or about 30% of the time. Highly shared variants forming one cluster were likely a sequencing artifact.

Sample: PBMCs. This chain links TRBV5-1 with TRBJ2-2, with 8 nucleotides matching TRBD1. The source of this sequence is a man between 40 and 49 years old in good health and CMV-seronegative. CDR3 sequence (DNA): TGCGCCAGCAGCAGGGGACAGGACCTGGGGACCGGGGAGCTGTTTTTT. Its protein product is CASSRGQDLGTGELFF. The complete variable domain, with remaining parts taken from reference TRBV5-1 and TRBJ2-2, reads KAGVTQTPRYLIKTRGQQVTLSCSPISGHRSVSWYQQTPGQGLQFLFEYFSETQRNKGNFPGRFSGRQFSNSRSEMNVSTLELGDSALYLCASSRGQDLGTGELFFGEGSRLTVL.